The next 32 T cell receptor beta chains were all read from a single sample in a study of blood T cells in healthy people across ages. For the second PCR, which ran for 7 to 11 cycles, a sample-barcoded 5' primer and a J-beta primer mix were used. TCRdb re-analysed the 5' RACE reads in MiXCR, keeping a single row per CDR3 protein. The sample shows almost 1 million distinct CDR3 sequences, roughly 47% of them seen only once. What was sequenced was blood. The receptor source for this set is a woman aged 55-70 years in good health.

The genes are TRBV5-1 and TRBJ2-1, with 7 nucleotides matching TRBD2. This CDR3 is 16 amino acids long. From germline, CDR1 is SGHRS and CDR2 YFSETQ. With 3 bases clipped from V and 2 bases from J, the junction kept 8 bases outside the gene matches. The CDR3: CASSSQAGTTYNEQFF. The CDR3 region has the DNA TGCGCCAGCAGCTCGCAAGCCGGGACTACCTACAATGAGCAGTTCTTC.

This chain uses TRBV20-1 with TRBJ2-3, with D hard to call. Trimming stripped 6 bases from V and 4 bases from J, with 11 bases between. CDR1 is DFQATT, CDR2 SNEGSKA, per germline (reference sequence). CDR3 length equals 12 residues. CDR3 nucleotide sequence: TGCAGTGCCAATCCTCGGGCAGATACGCAGTATTTT. It yields the protein CSANPRADTQYF.

This clonotype has more than one count but fewer than ten. The rearrangement uses TRBV27 and TRBJ2-7, with TRBD2 matching over 9 bases. This CDR3 has 15 amino acids. Trimming removed 3 bases from V and 0 bases from J; junction bases left unmatched: 3. Germline-derived CDR1 and CDR2 are MNHEY and SMNVEV (reference sequence). The CDR3 protein is CASSFRSGSSYEQYF. CDR3 coding DNA: TGTGCCAGCAGTTTCCGTAGCGGGAGCTCCTACGAGCAGTACTTC.

Points on this clonotype: Germline is not matched at one junction end, which may reflect a read error. The rearrangement uses TRBV11-2 and TRBJ2-1, with TRBD2 matching over 7 bases. Germline loops: CDR1 SGHAT, CDR2 FQNNGV. CDR3 length equals 12 residues. CDR3 protein: CASSGLVNERFF. CDR3 sequence (DNA): TGTGCCAGCAGCGGACTAGTGAATGAGCGGTTCTTC.

The chain links TRBV28 to TRBJ2-4, with D possibly matching TRBD2 (6 bases). The DNA matches TRBJ2-7 better at its end, which makes the J call doubtful. This CDR3 contains 15 residues. Germline V gene lookup returns CDR1 MDHEN and CDR2 SYDVKM. The DNA for the CDR3 is TGTGCCAGCAGTGGTTCAGCTAAACGGGAGTACGAGCAGTACTTC. Translating gives CASSGSAKREYEQYF.

The rearrangement uses TRBV7-2 and TRBJ2-7, with 10 bases fitting TRBD2. After removal of 4 bases from V and 6 bases from J, the junction contained 6 bases not matched to a gene. The CDR3 extends over 14 amino acids. Germline CDR1 reads SGHTA; CDR2 reads FQGNSA. The CDR3 DNA reads as TGTGCCAGCAGCTCGCTAGCGGGGGTAATCGAGCAGTACTTC. Its translation is CASSSLAGVIEQYF.

This clonotype was counted only a few times. This sequence joins TRBV20-1 and TRBJ2-3; 7 bases map to TRBD1. Germline lookup yields CDR1 DFQATT and CDR2 SNEGSKA (reference sequence). Germline trimming cut 7 bases from V and 4 bases from J; bases unmatched to any gene: 8. This CDR3 contains 13 residues. The DNA for the CDR3 is TGCAGTGTAAGACAGGGAGCGTCAGATACGCAGTATTTT. Protein sequence: CSVRQGASDTQYF.

The V gene is TRBV6-2 or TRBV6-3, the J gene TRBJ2-5; TRBD2 matches 10 bases. The CDR3 runs 15 residues. Looked up from germline, CDR1 is MNHEY and CDR2 is SVGEGT. After removal of 7 bases from V and 1 base from J, the junction contained 6 bases not matched to a gene. CDR3 protein: CASKGTSAVQETQYF. The CDR3 DNA reads as TGTGCCAGCAAGGGGACTAGCGCCGTCCAAGAGACCCAGTACTTC.

The CDR3: CASSLVGTSNTQYF. In DNA, the CDR3 is TGTGCCAGCAGTTTGGTAGGGACTTCGAATACGCAGTATTTT. The J gene is TRBJ2-3, the V gene TRBV27; TRBD2 is a possible D gene (6 bases). Germline CDR1 is MNHEY and CDR2 is SMNVEV (reference sequence). The CDR3 is 14 residues long. The V and J ends lost 3 bases and 7 bases respectively, with 14 bases between them.

The J gene is TRBJ2-7, the V gene TRBV20-1; 10 positions match TRBD2. V shed 5 bases, J shed 9 bases, and the junction held 16 bases outside the gene matches. There are 15 residues in the CDR3. Germline V gives CDR1 DFQATT, CDR2 SNEGSKA (reference sequence). The CDR3 here is CSAGVPTSGLAGQYF. CDR3 in DNA: TGCAGTGCTGGAGTCCCGACTAGCGGGCTGGCGGGGCAGTACTTC.

V gene TRBV20-1 combines with J gene TRBJ2-1; D not certain. Germline V gene lookup returns CDR1 DFQATT and CDR2 SNEGSKA (reference sequence). Between the trimmed V and J ends, which lost 5 bases and 10 bases, there was a span of 21 bases. This CDR3 is 14 amino acids long. The CDR3 here is CSASPFREGREQFF. The CDR3 coding sequence is TGCAGTGCTTCCCCCTTTAGGGAAGGTCGCGAGCAGTTCTTC.

J is TRBJ2-3 and V is TRBV4-1; D may be TRBD1 or TRBD2 (5 bases each). This CDR3 comprises 15 residues. V gave up 5 bases and J gave up 0 bases, with 12 bases separating them. CDR1 is MGHRA and CDR2 is YSYEKL in the germline V gene. The CDR3 region has the DNA TGCGCCAGCAGCTTCCAGGGAGCTAGCACAGATACGCAGTATTTT. This translates into CASSFQGASTDTQYF.

This clonotype was found a few times. The chain links TRBV7-2 to TRBJ2-3; TRBD2 agrees at 9 bases. The CDR3 is made up of 16 amino acids. CDR1 is SGHTA and CDR2 is FQGNSA in the germline V gene. V gave up 5 bases and J gave up 0 bases; unmatched junction bases: 6. CDR3 residues: CASSEPSGVSTDTQYF. The CDR3 DNA follows: TGTGCCAGCAGCGAACCTAGCGGGGTTAGCACAGATACGCAGTATTTT.

J is TRBJ2-7 and V is TRBV20-1; the D gene is possibly TRBD2 (6 bases). V was pared by 0 bases and J by 1 base, with 13 bases between. The CDR3 has 15 residues. Germline lookup yields CDR1 DFQATT and CDR2 SNEGSKA (reference sequence). This CDR3 is CSARDPEGFSYEQYF. DNA of the CDR3: TGCAGTGCTAGAGATCCGGAGGGGTTTTCCTACGAGCAGTACTTC.

The chain employs TRBV6-6 and TRBJ2-3, with no clear D. Germline V gene data show CDR1 as MNHNY and CDR2 as SVGAGI (reference sequence). The V and J ends lost 6 bases and 5 bases respectively, with 18 bases between them. This CDR3 comprises 15 residues. As DNA, the CDR3 is TGTGCCAGCAGCTCAACTGTCAACCTGGGAGATACGCAGTATTTT. This encodes CASSSTVNLGDTQYF.

V gene TRBV27 combines with J gene TRBJ2-7; D is perhaps TRBD1 or TRBD2 (6 bases each). TRBJ2-5 explains the end of the DNA better; the J call may be wrong. CDR1 is MNHEY and CDR2 is SMNVEV in the germline V gene (reference sequence). The CDR3 extends over 15 amino acids. The CDR3 protein is CASTQRGRYLETQYF. CDR3 sequence (DNA): TGTGCCAGCACCCAACGGGGGCGGTATTTGGAGACCCAGTACTTC.

A few counts support this clonotype. The chain couples TRBV6-2 or TRBV6-3 to TRBJ2-7; D is uncertain. V was shortened by 2 bases and J by 6 bases, with 5 bases between the two germline ends. CDR1 and CDR2 from the germline V gene are MNHEY and SVGEGT. The CDR3 runs 11 residues. CDR3 residues: CASSYLREQYF. CDR3 DNA: TGTGCCAGCAGTTACCTCCGCGAGCAGTACTTC.

The CDR3: CASRSCATNEKLFF. CDR3 bases: TGTGCCAGCCGCTCTTGTGCAACTAATGAAAAACTGTTTTTT. The chain recombines TRBV6-1 with TRBJ1-4; no firm D call. Trimming removed 8 bases at V and 0 bases at J, with 10 bases between. The V gene's germline CDR1 is MNHNS and CDR2 SASEGT. The CDR3 spans 14 residues.

The table lists this clonotype with a few counts. This chain uses TRBV20-1 with TRBJ2-7, with TRBD2 identical over 12 bases. The CDR3 is 14 residues long. Unmatched junction bases numbered 2, after V lost 4 bases and J lost 1 base. Germline V gene data show CDR1 as DFQATT and CDR2 as SNEGSKA (reference sequence). The CDR3 DNA reads TGCAGTGCTACCGGGACTAGCGGGTCCTACGAGCAGTACTTC. Protein: CSATGTSGSYEQYF.

This clonotype was detected only a few times. The chain joins TRBV20-1 to TRBJ2-5; no firm D call. V lost 6 bases and J 3 bases, leaving 8 bases between the germline ends. Germline-derived CDR1 and CDR2 are DFQATT and SNEGSKA (reference sequence). The CDR3 covers 11 residues. CDR3 coding DNA: TGCAGTGCGCTCCAGAAAGAGACCCAGTACTTC. This gives the protein CSALQKETQYF.

The CDR3 region has the DNA TGTGCCAGCAGTTACTCGATGGCTAGCGGGGACAGCCACGAGCAGTACTTC. Its translation is CASSYSMASGDSHEQYF. V and J are TRBV6-2 or TRBV6-3 and TRBJ2-5; 9 bases line up with TRBD2. The J call is doubtful: the DNA matches TRBJ2-7 better. The V gene's germline CDR1 is MNHEY and CDR2 SVGEGT. The CDR3 has 17 residues.

Comments on this clonotype: This sequence may be a read error, since a much larger clone differs from it by one base. The chain carries TRBV7-3 and TRBJ2-5, with 9 bases lining up with TRBD1. Near its end, the DNA agrees better with TRBJ2-1, so the J call may be wrong. Looked up from germline, CDR1 is SGHTA and CDR2 is FQGTGA. The CDR3 runs 14 residues. The CDR3 DNA reads TGTGCCAGCAGCTACACAGGGGGCAGGGAGACCCAGTTCTTC. Its translation is CASSYTGGRETQFF.

This clonotype has a handful of counts. This sequence joins TRBV6-2 or TRBV6-3 and TRBJ2-1; D not resolved. This CDR3 region has 13 residues. V shed 7 bases and J shed 6 bases, with 13 bases lying between them. The germline gives CDR1 MNHEY, CDR2 SVGEGT. CDR3 DNA sequence: TGTGCCAGCATCGACCCACCCCTCAATGAGCAGTTCTTC. Amino acids: CASIDPPLNEQFF.

This clonotype was seen only once. The chain uses TRBV4-2 and TRBJ2-3, with D perhaps given as TRBD1 or TRBD2 (6 bases each). The CDR3 has 18 residues. The V end lost 4 bases, the J end lost 0 bases, and 20 bases lay between the germline ends. The germline CDR1 and CDR2 sequences are LGHNA and YNFKEQ. The CDR3 sequence: CASSRQGGTPVSTDTQYF. For the CDR3, the DNA is TGTGCCAGCAGCCGGCAAGGCGGGACACCTGTAAGCACAGATACGCAGTATTTT.

This sequence joins TRBV4-3 and TRBJ2-7; D is unclear. Germline V gene sequence: CDR1 LGHNA, CDR2 YSLEER. The V and J ends lost 0 bases and 0 bases respectively, with 9 bases between them. The CDR3 extends over 15 amino acids. This CDR3 is CASSQDRGFSYEQYF. In DNA, the CDR3 is TGCGCCAGCAGCCAAGATCGCGGCTTCTCCTACGAGCAGTACTTC.

CDR3 in amino acids: CASSQEGETEQFF. In DNA, the CDR3 is TGCGCCAGCAGCCAAGAGGGAGAGACCGAGCAGTTCTTC. The chain is built from TRBV4-3 and TRBJ2-1; D is possibly TRBD2 (5 bases). Trimming took 0 bases from V and 10 from J, leaving 10 bases between them. This CDR3 has 13 amino acids. Germline CDR1 LGHNA, CDR2 YSLEER.

In this sample, this clonotype turned up a few times. This sequence joins TRBV21-1 and TRBJ2-7. TRBV21-1 is noted as a pseudogene. The CDR3 runs to 16 residues. This CDR3 reads CASSKAQGRTSYEQYF. Written as DNA, the CDR3 is TGTGCCAGCAGCAAAGCGCAAGGCAGGACATCCTACGAGCAGTACTTC.

V usage is TRBV10-3 and J usage is TRBJ2-5; 8 bases are a match to TRBD2. The CDR3 length is 16 residues. The junction had 16 bases not matched to a gene; V was cut back by 2 bases and J by 11 bases. The V gene's germline CDR1 is ENHRY and CDR2 SYGVKD. This chain's CDR3 is CAISERTSPPYNEQYF. CDR3 bases: TGTGCCATCAGTGAGAGGACTAGCCCACCTTACAATGAGCAGTACTTC.

The rearrangement uses TRBV7-2 and TRBJ1-2; no clear D gene. The CDR3 is made up of 14 amino acids. V lost 1 base to trimming and J lost 7 bases, with 13 bases between them. CDR1 is SGHTA and CDR2 is FQGNSA in the germline V gene. The CDR3 sequence: CASSLGREVSGYTF. The CDR3 DNA is TGTGCCAGCAGCTTAGGCCGGGAGGTTTCTGGCTACACCTTC. The full variable domain, rest sourced from reference TRBV7-2 and TRBJ1-2, is GAGVSQSPSNKVTEKGKDVELRCDPISGHTALYWYRQSLGQGLEFLIYFQGNSAPDKSGLPSDRFSAERTGGSVSTLTIQRTQQEDSAVYLCASSLGREVSGYTFGSGTRLTVV.

This clonotype was detected ten times or more. This chain links TRBV6-2 or TRBV6-3 with TRBJ2-7; D is unresolved. The V gene lost 6 bases and the J gene lost 2 bases, with 8 bases spanning the gap. Looked up from germline, CDR1 is MNHEY and CDR2 is SVGEGT. CDR3 length: 12 amino acids. The CDR3 spells CASSGQTYEQYF. The DNA for the CDR3 is TGTGCCAGCAGCGGGCAAACCTACGAGCAGTACTTC.

This clonotype was observed many times. This chain links TRBV27 with TRBJ2-5; D call uncertain. The CDR3 runs 11 residues. Trimming pared 5 bases from V and 5 bases from J, leaving 6 bases between. Per the germline V gene, CDR1 is MNHEY and CDR2 is SMNVEV (reference sequence). The CDR3: CASSHRETQYF. In DNA form, the CDR3 reads TGTGCCAGCAGTCACCGGGAGACCCAGTACTTC.

The V call is TRBV2, the J call TRBJ2-1, with D unresolved. Germline CDR1 is SNHLY and CDR2 is FYNNEI. The V end was cut by 11 bases, the J end by 8 bases, with 19 bases between. The CDR3 is 13 residues long. In DNA, the CDR3 is TGTGCCCAACGGCGAGCGCGAGGAGATGAGCAGTTCTTC. Residues: CAQRRARGDEQFF.